This is a list of T cell receptor beta chains from one sample in a study of patients and donors after allogeneic stem cell transplantation. TCRdb independently ran MiXCR on the RT-PCR reads; one entry per CDR3 protein. The sample comprises approximately 170,000 distinct CDR3 sequences, roughly 31% of which are singletons, and less than 3.5% rests with the top ten. Sequencing used blood, either unsorted or a sorted T cell fraction (not recorded which). These TCRs come from a human donor who was either an allogeneic HSCT recipient or a stem cell or donor lymphocyte infusion donor (not recorded which). It is not recorded whose cells these are; they may come from a transplant donor. Both conserved end residues are part of each CDR3. A D gene is named only where the DNA matches it firmly. The size of a clone is reported for some rows only, either as once, few or many, or as a class for expanded clones.

TRBV12-3/TRBV12-4	few	TRBJ2-1	-	TGTGCCAGCAGTTTACCCCTCGGACAGTACAATGAGCAGTTCTTC	CASSLPLGQYNEQFF
TRBV5-1	-	TRBJ2-2	-	TGCGCCAGCAGCTCGGACCGACTTAGCACCGGGGAGCTGTTTTTT	CASSSDRLSTGELFF
TRBV27	-	TRBJ2-7	-	TGTGCCAGCAGTTTATCGAACTCTTACGAGCAGTACTTC	CASSLSNSYEQYF
TRBV29-1	-	TRBJ2-2	TRBD2	TGCAGCGTTGAAGTTAGCGGGAGACAGTCCGGGGAGCTGTTTTTT	CSVEVSGRQSGELFF
TRBV28	-	TRBJ2-7	-	TGTGCCAGCAGTTTAATCGGCCAGGGAACCTACGAGCAGTACTTC	CASSLIGQGTYEQYF
TRBV29-1	many	TRBJ1-2	-	TGCAGCGTTGAACAGGGAACCTATGGCTACACCTTC	CSVEQGTYGYTF
TRBV28	once	TRBJ2-7	-	TGTGCCAGCAGTCACAACGAGCAGTACTTC	CASSHNEQYF
TRBV25-1	few	TRBJ1-6	-	TGTGCCAGCAGTGAGCGAGTGCCAAGGGATTCACCCCTCCACTTT	CASSERVPRDSPLHF
TRBV15	-	TRBJ2-2	-	TGTGCCACCAGCGTAAGGGGAGGCACCGGGGAGCTGTTTTTT	CATSVRGGTGELFF
TRBV7-8	few	TRBJ2-3	TRBD2	TGTGCCAGCAGCTTTCGGACTAGCGGGAGTAACACAGATACGCAGTATTTT	CASSFRTSGSNTDTQYF
TRBV5-1	-	TRBJ2-2	TRBD2	TGCGCCAGCAGCTTGCGGACTAGCGGGAGTACCGGGGAGCTGTTTTTT	CASSLRTSGSTGELFF
TRBV29-1	-	TRBJ2-7	TRBD2	TGCAGCGTTGATCAGCGGGAGACGGGGGAGCAGTACTTC	CSVDQRETGEQYF
TRBV10-3	-	TRBJ2-7	-	TGTGCCATCAGTGAGTCCGGCAGCTACGAGCAGTACTTC	CAISESGSYEQYF
TRBV7-9	many	TRBJ1-5	-	TGTGCCAGCAGCTCTTGGACAGATCAGCCCCAGCATTTT	CASSSWTDQPQHF
TRBV10-3	-	TRBJ2-5	-	TGTGCCATCAGTGAAGGACGGATTTGGGAGACCCAGTACTTC	CAISEGRIWETQYF
TRBV4-2	once	TRBJ2-1	TRBD2	TGTGCCAGCAGCCAAGTCCTGGACCTTACGGGACTAGCGGGATATGAGCAGTTCTTC	CASSQVLDLTGLAGYEQFF
TRBV7-9	many	TRBJ1-2	-	TGTGCCAGCAGCTTAGGGCAGGGGAACTATGGCTACACCTTC	CASSLGQGNYGYTF
TRBV6-2/TRBV6-3	few	TRBJ2-3	-	TGTGCCAGCAGTTACTCGGAGCAGCGGCCCACAGATACGCAGTATTTT	CASSYSEQRPTDTQYF
TRBV4-3	-	TRBJ2-1	-	TGCGCCAGCAGCCAAGATGTGGCAGTCTCCTACAATGAGCAGTTCTTC	CASSQDVAVSYNEQFF
TRBV7-7	-	TRBJ2-7	TRBD2	TGTGCTAGCAGCGCCACCTCACTAGCGGGTGAGCAGTACTTC	CASSATSLAGEQYF
TRBV6-5	-	TRBJ2-7	TRBD1	TGTGCCAGCAGCCGGGACAGTAACTACGAGCAGTACTTC	CASSRDSNYEQYF
TRBV15	-	TRBJ2-7	-	TGTGCCACCAGCAGAGATAGAAGTTTCTACGAGCAGTACTTC	CATSRDRSFYEQYF
TRBV24-1	-	TRBJ2-7	-	TGTGCCACCAGTGATACGACAGGCCTCTCCTACGAGCAGTACTTC	CATSDTTGLSYEQYF
TRBV29-1	many	TRBJ1-1	-	TGCAGCGTCTGGAGGCCGGAGATCACTGAAGCTTTCTTT	CSVWRPEITEAFF
TRBV20-1	-	TRBJ2-7	TRBD2	TGCAGTGCCGGGGTAGCGGGAGCGAGCGAGCAGTACTTC	CSAGVAGASEQYF
TRBV5-6	few	TRBJ1-2	-	TGTGCCAGCAGCTTGGTCGGATGGGACTATGGCTACACCTTC	CASSLVGWDYGYTF
TRBV11-2	-	TRBJ2-1	TRBD2	TGTGCCAGCAGCTTACTTTCCGGGACTAGCAGGAACAATGAGCAGTTCTTC	CASSLLSGTSRNNEQFF
TRBV5-4	few	TRBJ1-4	-	TGTGCCAGCAGCTACGCCACAACTAATGAAAAACTGTTTTTT	CASSYATTNEKLFF
TRBV7-2	few	TRBJ2-3	TRBD1	TGTGCCAGCAGCTCGCGACAGGGCTCTGATACGCAGTATTTT	CASSSRQGSDTQYF
TRBV20-1	many	TRBJ1-4	-	TGCAGTCCCTACTATCAAGCCGGAAAACTGTTTTTT	CSPYYQAGKLFF